This T cell receptor beta chain originates from a study of T cell responses to AZD1222 COVID-19 vaccine. V lost 5 bases, J lost 4 bases, and 23 bases stayed unmatched. The CDR3 contains 20 residues. Germline V gene lookup returns CDR1 KGHDR and CDR2 SFDVKD. On this clone: No antigen is known for it.

Findings and caveats of the study: Spike-wide coverage was observed for vaccine-associated CD4 TCRs, with dominant responses at 160-218 and 743-854. Only a handful of individuals given AZD1222 were seropositive at baseline. The donors showed a predominance of white British ancestry and of females, with possible underestimation of clonal diversity. The study sampled repertoires only after the peak T cell response.

Sequenced by immunoSEQ multiplex PCR; TCRdb stores in-frame clones only, minus some. The sample contains about 140,000 clones, approximately 95% of which appear only once. This chain links TRBV24-1 with TRBJ2-5; 8 bases align to TRBD1. The source was peripheral blood, collected on day 0 of MenACWY control vaccination. This TCR was recovered from an adult in good health. As DNA, the CDR3 is TGTGCCACCAGTGTCCTCGACCCGGGCCGACCGACAGGGGCGCGAGAGACCCAGTACTTC. This encodes CATSVLDPGRPTGARETQYF.